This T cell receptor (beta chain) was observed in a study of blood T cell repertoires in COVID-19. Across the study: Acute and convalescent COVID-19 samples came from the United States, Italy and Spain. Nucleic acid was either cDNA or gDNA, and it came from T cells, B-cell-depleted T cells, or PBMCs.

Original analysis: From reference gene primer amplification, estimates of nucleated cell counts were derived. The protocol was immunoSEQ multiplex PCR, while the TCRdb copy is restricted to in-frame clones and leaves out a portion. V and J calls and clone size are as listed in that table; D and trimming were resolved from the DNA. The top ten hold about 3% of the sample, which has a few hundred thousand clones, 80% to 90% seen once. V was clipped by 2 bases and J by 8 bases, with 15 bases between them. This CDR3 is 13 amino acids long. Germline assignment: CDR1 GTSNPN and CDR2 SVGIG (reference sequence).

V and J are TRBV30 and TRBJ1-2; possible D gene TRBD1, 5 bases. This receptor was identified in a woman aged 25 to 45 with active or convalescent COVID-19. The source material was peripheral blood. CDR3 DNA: TGTGCCTGGAGTCTGCTATGGGGCGGAGGCTACACCTTC. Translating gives CAWSLLWGGGYTF.